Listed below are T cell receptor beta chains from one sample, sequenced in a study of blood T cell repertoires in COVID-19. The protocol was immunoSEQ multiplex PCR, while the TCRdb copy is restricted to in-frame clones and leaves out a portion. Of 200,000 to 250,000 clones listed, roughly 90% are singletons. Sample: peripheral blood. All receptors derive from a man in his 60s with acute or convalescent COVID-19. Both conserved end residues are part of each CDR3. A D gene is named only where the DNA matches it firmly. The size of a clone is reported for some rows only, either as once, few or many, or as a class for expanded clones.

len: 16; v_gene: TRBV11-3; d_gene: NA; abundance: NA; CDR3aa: CASSEGGGRLVTEQFF
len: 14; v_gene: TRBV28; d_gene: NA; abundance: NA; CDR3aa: CASRTPAGHPKLFF
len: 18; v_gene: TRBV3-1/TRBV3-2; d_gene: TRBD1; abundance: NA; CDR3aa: CASSQNRDRGRVNYGYTF
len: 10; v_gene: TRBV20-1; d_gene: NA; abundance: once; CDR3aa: CSAPRGNAFF
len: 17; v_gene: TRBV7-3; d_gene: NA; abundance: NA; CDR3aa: CASSITGGQGGLYEQYF
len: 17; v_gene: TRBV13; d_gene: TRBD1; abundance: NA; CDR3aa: CASSLGQGDTLNTEAFF
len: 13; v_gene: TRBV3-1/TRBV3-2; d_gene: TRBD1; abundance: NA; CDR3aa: CASSQVGQGEAFF
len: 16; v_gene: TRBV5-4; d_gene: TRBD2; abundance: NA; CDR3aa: CASSLAGGGLTGELFF
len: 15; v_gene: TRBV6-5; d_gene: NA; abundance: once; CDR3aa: CASSYGGVNTGELFF
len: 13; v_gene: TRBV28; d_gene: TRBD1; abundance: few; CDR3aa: CASLRTGVGEQYF
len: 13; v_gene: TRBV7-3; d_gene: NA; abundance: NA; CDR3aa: CASSMDSPHEQFF
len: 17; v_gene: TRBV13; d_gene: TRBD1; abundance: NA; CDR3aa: CASSLYGTGSSYNEQFF
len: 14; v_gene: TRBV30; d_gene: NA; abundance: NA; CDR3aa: CAWGTGSGTDTQYF
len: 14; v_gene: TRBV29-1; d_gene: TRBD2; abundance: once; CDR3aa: CSTRGGTSDYEQYF
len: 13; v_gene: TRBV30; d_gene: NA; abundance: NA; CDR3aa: CAWIGFDNSPLHF
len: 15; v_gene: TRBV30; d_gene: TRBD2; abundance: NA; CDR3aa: CAWSRAGGNYNEQFF
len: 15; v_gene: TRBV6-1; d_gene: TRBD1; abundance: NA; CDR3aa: CASSDSQTGRDEQYF
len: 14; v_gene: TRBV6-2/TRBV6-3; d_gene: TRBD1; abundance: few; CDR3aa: CASSTGTAPHGYTF
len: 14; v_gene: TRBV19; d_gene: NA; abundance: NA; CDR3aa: CASSMIRDTVEQYF
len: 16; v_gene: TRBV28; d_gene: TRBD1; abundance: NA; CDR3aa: CASSFLGDRLNSPLHF
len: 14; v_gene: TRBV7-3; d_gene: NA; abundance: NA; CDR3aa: CASSLRVPYNEQFF
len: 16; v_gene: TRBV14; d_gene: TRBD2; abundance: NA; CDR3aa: CASSQVRLAGVNEQFF
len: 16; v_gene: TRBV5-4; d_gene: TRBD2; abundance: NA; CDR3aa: CASSLATSGRNNEQFF
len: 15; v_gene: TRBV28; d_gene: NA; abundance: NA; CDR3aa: CASSFWGEMNTEAFF
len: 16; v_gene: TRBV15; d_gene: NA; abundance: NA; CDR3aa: CATSRTGDWDTGELFF
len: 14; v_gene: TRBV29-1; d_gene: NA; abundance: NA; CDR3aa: CSVEGRPNTGELFF
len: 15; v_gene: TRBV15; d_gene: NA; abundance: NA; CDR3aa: CATSRGEGGSYEQYF
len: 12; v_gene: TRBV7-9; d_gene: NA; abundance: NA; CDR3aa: CASSLTGKEQFF
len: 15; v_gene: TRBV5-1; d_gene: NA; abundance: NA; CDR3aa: CASSLAGLAQETQYF
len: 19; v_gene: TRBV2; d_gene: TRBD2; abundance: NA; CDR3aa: CASSEVNGGRAGVGYEQYF
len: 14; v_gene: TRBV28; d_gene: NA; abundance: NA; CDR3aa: CASSATGRDGKLFF
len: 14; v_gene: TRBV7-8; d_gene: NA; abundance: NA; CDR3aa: CASSLVSGYAEAFF
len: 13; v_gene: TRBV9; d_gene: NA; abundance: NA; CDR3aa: CASSEDTNEKLFF
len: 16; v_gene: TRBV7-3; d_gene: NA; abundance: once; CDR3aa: CASSLSGPGGGETQYF
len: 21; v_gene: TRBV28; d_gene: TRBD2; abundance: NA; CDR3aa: CASTSQLGRTSGNLRPHEQYF
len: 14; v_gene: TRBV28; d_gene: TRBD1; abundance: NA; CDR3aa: CASRDRYSNQPQHF